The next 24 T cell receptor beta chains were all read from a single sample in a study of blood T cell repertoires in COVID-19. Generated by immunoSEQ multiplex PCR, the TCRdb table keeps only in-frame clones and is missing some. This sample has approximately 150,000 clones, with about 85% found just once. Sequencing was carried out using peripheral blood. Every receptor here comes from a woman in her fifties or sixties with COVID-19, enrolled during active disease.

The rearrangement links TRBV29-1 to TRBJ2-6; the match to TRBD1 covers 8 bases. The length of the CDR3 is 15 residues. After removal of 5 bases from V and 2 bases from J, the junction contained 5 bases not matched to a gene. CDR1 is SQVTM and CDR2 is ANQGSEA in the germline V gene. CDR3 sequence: CSVSQGGTGANVLTF. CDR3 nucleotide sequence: TGCAGCGTTTCACAGGGGGGTACTGGGGCCAACGTCCTGACTTTC.

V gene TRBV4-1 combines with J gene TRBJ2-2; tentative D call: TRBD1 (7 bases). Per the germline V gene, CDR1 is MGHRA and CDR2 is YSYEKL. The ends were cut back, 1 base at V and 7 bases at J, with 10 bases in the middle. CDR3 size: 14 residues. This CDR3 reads CASSQVQGGGELFF. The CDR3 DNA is TGCGCCAGCAGCCAAGTGCAGGGGGGCGGGGAGCTGTTTTTT.

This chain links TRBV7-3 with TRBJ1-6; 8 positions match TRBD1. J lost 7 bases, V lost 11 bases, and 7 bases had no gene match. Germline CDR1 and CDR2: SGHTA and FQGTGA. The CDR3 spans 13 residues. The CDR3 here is CARSQGENSPLHF. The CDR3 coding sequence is TGTGCCCGATCACAGGGGGAAAATTCACCCCTCCACTTT.

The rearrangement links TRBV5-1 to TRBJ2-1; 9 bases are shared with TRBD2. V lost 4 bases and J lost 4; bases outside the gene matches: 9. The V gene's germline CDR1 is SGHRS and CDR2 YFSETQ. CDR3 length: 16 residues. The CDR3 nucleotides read TGCGCCAGCAGCCCCAAAGCGGGGGGCCTATACAATGAGCAGTTCTTC. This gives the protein CASSPKAGGLYNEQFF. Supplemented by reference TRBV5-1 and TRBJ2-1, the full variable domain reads KAGVTQTPRYLIKTRGQQVTLSCSPISGHRSVSWYQQTPGQGLQFLFEYFSETQRNKGNFPGRFSGRQFSNSRSEMNVSTLELGDSALYLCASSPKAGGLYNEQFFGPGTRLTVL.

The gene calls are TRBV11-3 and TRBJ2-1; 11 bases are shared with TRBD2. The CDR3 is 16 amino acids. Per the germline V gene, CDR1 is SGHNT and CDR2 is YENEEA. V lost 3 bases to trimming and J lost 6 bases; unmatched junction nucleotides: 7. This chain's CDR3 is CASSFGTSGGGNEQFF. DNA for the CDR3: TGTGCCAGCAGCTTTGGAACTAGCGGGGGCGGCAATGAGCAGTTCTTC.

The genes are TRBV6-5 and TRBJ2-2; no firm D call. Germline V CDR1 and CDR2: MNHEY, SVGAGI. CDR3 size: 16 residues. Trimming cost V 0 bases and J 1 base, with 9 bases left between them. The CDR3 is CASSYSGARNTGELFF. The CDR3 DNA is TGTGCCAGCAGTTACTCAGGTGCTAGGAACACCGGGGAGCTGTTTTTT.

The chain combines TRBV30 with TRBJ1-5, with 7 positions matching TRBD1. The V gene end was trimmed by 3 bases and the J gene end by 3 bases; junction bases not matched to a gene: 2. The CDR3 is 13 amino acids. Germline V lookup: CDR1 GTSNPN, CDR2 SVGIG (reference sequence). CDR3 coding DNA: TGTGCCTGGAGGGGACAGATCAATCAGCCCCAGCATTTT. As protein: CAWRGQINQPQHF. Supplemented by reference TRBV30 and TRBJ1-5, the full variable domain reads SQTIHQWPATLVQPVGSPLSLECTVEGTSNPNLYWYRQAAGRGLQLLFYSVGIGQISSEVPQNLSASRPQDRQFILSSKKLLLSDSGFYLCAWRGQINQPQHFGDGTRLSIL.

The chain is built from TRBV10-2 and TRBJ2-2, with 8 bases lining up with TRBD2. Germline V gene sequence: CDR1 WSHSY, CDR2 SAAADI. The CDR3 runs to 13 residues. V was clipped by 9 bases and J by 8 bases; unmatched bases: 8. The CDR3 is CASWSSGVGELFF. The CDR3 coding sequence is TGCGCCAGTTGGAGTAGCGGGGTAGGGGAGCTGTTTTTT.

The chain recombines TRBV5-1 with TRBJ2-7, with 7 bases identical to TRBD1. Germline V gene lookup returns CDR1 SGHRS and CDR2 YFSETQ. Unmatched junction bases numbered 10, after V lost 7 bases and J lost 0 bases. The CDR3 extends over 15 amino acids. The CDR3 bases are TGCGCCAGCCGCCAAACAGGGGACAGCTCCTACGAGCAGTACTTC. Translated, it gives CASRQTGDSSYEQYF.

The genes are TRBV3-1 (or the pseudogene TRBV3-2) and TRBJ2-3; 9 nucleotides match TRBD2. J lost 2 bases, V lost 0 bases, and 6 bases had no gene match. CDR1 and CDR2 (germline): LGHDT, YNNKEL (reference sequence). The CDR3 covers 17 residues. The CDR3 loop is CASSQDWAGGVTDTQYF. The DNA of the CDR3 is TGTGCCAGCAGCCAAGACTGGGCGGGGGGGGTCACAGATACGCAGTATTTT.

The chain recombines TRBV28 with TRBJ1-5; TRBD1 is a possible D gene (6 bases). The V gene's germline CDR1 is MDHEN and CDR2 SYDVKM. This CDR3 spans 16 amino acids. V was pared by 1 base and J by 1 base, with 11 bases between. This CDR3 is CASSLSGGTSNQPQHF. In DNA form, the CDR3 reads TGTGCCAGCAGTTTATCGGGGGGCACGAGCAATCAGCCCCAGCATTTT. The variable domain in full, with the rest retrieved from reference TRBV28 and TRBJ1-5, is DVKVTQSSRYLVKRTGEKVFLECVQDMDHENMFWYRQDPGLGLRLIYFSYDVKMKEKGDIPEGYSVSREKKERFSLILESASTNQTSMYLCASSLSGGTSNQPQHFGDGTRLSIL.

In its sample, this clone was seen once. CDR3 region: CASSPTSGGAGVQETQYF. For the CDR3, the DNA is TGTGCCAGCTCACCAACTAGCGGGGGGGCCGGGGTCCAAGAGACCCAGTACTTC. This chain joins TRBV18 and TRBJ2-5; TRBD2 aligns across 13 bases. From germline, CDR1 is KGHSH and CDR2 LQKENI. V dropped 2 bases and J dropped 1; count of bases not matched to a gene: 7. This CDR3 contains 18 residues. Together with reference TRBV18 and TRBJ2-5, the CDR3 gives the full variable domain: NAGVMQNPRHLVRRRGQEARLRCSPMKGHSHVYWYRQLPEEGLKFMVYLQKENIIDESGMPKERFSAEFPKEGPSILRIQQVVRGDSAAYFCASSPTSGGAGVQETQYFGPGTRLLVL.

The CDR3 sequence: CASSQKIVASSYNSPLHF. The CDR3 DNA reads TGCGCCAGCAGCCAAAAGATCGTAGCGAGCTCCTATAATTCACCCCTCCACTTT. The V call is TRBV4-1, the J call TRBJ1-6, with no clear D. Germline CDR1 is MGHRA and CDR2 is YSYEKL. The CDR3 is made up of 18 amino acids. Trimming stripped 2 bases from V and 0 bases from J, with 14 bases between.

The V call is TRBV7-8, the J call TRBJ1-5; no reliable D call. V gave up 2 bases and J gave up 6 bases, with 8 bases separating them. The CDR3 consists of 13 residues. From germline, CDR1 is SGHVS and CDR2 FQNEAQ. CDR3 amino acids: CASSLYPSQPQHF. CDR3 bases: TGTGCCAGCAGCTTATACCCCAGTCAGCCCCAGCATTTT.

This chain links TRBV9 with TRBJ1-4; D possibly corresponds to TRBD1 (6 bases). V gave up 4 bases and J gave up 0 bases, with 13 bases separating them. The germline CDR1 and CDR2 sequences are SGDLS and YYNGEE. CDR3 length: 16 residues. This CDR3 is CASSSRQESTNEKLFF. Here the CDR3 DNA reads TGTGCCAGCAGCTCCAGACAGGAGTCAACTAATGAAAAACTGTTTTTT. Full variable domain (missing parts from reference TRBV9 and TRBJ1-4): DSGVTQTPKHLITATGQRVTLRCSPRSGDLSVYWYQQSLDQGLQFLIQYYNGEERAKGNILERFSAQQFPDLHSELNLSSLELGDSALYFCASSSRQESTNEKLFFGSGTQLSVL.

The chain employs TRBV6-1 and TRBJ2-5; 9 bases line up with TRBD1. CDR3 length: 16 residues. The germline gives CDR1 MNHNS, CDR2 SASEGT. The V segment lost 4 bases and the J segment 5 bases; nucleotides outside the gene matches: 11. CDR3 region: CASSGRTGGRGETQYF. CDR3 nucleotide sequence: TGTGCCAGCAGTGGACGAACAGGGGGCCGAGGGGAGACCCAGTACTTC.

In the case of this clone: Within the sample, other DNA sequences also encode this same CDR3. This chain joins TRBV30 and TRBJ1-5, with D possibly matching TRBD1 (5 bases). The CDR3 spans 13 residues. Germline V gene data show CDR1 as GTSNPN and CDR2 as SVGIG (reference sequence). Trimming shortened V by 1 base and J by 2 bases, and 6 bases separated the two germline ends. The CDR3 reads CAWSEQGNQPQHF. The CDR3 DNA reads TGTGCCTGGAGTGAACAGGGCAATCAGCCCCAGCATTTT.

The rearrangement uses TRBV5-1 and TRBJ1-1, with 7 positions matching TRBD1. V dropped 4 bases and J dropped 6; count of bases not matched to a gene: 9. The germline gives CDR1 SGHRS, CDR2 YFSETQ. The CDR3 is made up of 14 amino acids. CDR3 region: CASSEITGVSEAFF. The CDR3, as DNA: TGCGCCAGCAGCGAAATCACAGGGGTCTCTGAAGCTTTCTTT.

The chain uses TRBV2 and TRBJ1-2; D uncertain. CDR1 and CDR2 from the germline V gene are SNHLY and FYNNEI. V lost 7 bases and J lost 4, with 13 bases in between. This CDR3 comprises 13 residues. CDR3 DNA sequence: TGTGCCAGCAAGCGGGCTGGGATCTATGGCTACACCTTC. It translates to CASKRAGIYGYTF.

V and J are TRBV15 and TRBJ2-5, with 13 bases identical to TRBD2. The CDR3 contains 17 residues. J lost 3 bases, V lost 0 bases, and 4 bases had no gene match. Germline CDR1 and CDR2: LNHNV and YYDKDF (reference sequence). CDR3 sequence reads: CATSRDRTSGGEETQYF. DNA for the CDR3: TGTGCCACCAGCAGAGATCGGACTAGCGGGGGCGAAGAGACCCAGTACTTC. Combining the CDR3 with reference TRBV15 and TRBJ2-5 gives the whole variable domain DAMVIQNPRYQVTQFGKPVTLSCSQTLNHNVMYWYQQKSSQAPKLLFHYYDKDFNNEADTPDNFQSRRPNTSFCFLDIRSPGLGDTAMYLCATSRDRTSGGEETQYFGPGTRLLVL.

DNA of the CDR3: TGTGCCAGCAGCACTATCGACAGGAGGTTCGCAGATACGCAGTATTTT. It encodes CASSTIDRRFADTQYF. This chain links TRBV7-9 with TRBJ2-3; TRBD1 is a possible D gene (6 bases). V was pared by 5 bases and J by 4 bases, with 19 bases between. Germline V gives CDR1 SEHNR, CDR2 FQNEAQ (reference sequence). The CDR3 has 16 amino acids.

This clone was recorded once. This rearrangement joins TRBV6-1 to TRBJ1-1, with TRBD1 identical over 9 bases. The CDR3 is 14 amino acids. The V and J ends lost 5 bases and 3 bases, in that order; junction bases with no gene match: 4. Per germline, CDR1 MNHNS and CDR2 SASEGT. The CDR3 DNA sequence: TGTGCCAGCAGTCCACAGGGGGCACACACTGAAGCTTTCTTT. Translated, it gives CASSPQGAHTEAFF.

CDR3 in DNA: TGCGCCAGCAGCCTTACCAGCGGGGTAACCTACGAGCAGTACTTC. Translation: CASSLTSGVTYEQYF. This chain links TRBV4-1 with TRBJ2-7; 7 nucleotides agree with TRBD2. CDR3 size: 15 residues. With V trimmed by 4 bases and J by 2 bases, 8 bases remained unmatched. Germline loops: CDR1 MGHRA, CDR2 YSYEKL.

The CDR3 protein is CAWRGGRGIKNTGELFF. The CDR3 DNA reads TGTGCCTGGAGGGGAGGTAGGGGAATTAAGAACACCGGGGAGCTGTTTTTT. V usage is TRBV30 and J usage is TRBJ2-2; TRBD2 is a possible D gene (6 bases). The CDR3 has 17 residues. Germline lookup yields CDR1 GTSNPN and CDR2 SVGIG (reference sequence). V was cut by 3 bases and J by 1 base, with 18 bases left in between.